The rows below give T cell receptor beta chains drawn from one sample of a study of shared clonotypes between healthy human individuals. The method was immunoSEQ multiplex PCR; TCRdb's version includes in-frame clones alone and lacks a portion of them. The table lists around 1 million clones, about three quarters of them singletons. Sequencing used memory CD4+ T cells sorted from blood. The receptors were sampled from a man between 18 and 29 years old in good health. Each CDR3 is given with its conserved first and last residue.

>TRBV29-1
CSVEERTQYF
>TRBV5-1
CASSLQGANYGYTF
>TRBV18
CASSPTGPHGYTF
>TRBV15
CATSGDRRYSGNTIYF
>TRBV2
CASSVTGGQPQHF
>TRBV6-1
CATTPGQMYNEQFF
>TRBV19
CASSKEVPTYGYTF
>TRBV2
CASSGDRAGANVLTF
>TRBV2
CASSPGQGAGQYF
>TRBV6-6
CASNPIRDRDYEQYF
>TRBV4-1
CASSQGGGIGEKLFF
>TRBV7-9
CASSRDGGAGVNTEAFF
>TRBV18
CASSPPMGRNTGELFF
>TRBV6-5
CASSSTGLAGGETQYF
>TRBV6-1
CASSEVTGGTGELFF
>TRBV6-1
CASSEVGGPLGNEQFF
>TRBV5-4
CASSLGVGSPQYF
>TRBV7-6
CASSTQGDSPLHF
>TRBV7-3
CASSLTAGHSYEQYF
>TRBV11-2
CASSLAGGTYEQYF
>TRBV9
CASSVEGASGEGQETQYF
>TRBV6-5
CASSYRDTSHEQYF
>TRBV7-9
CASSEMNGYTF
>TRBV28
CASSPLGEGLVELFF
>TRBV27
CASRPEGFDNSPLHF
>TRBV5-4
CASSTSTDTQYF
>TRBV19
CASSYQYNSPLHF
>TRBV7-7
CASSTGPGEKLFF
>TRBV2
CASSPGRGDEQYF